This T cell receptor (beta chain) was captured by sequencing in a study of T cells after posttransplantation cyclophosphamide. Study observations and caveats: Recipient CMV seropositivity and CMV reactivation strongly tracked TRB clonality.

This clone was found many times. Its antigen is as yet unknown. Produced via immunoSEQ multiplex PCR; TCRdb's table is partial and in-frame only. Observed in the sample are under 40,000 clones, none of them singletons. What was sequenced was PBMCs. The clonotype was recovered from a woman aged 50 to 65 in good health and a related stem cell transplant donor.

CDR3: CASSLLADYGYTF. The CDR3 DNA is TGCGCCAGCAGCTTGCTGGCAGATTATGGCTACACCTTC. The rearrangement joins TRBV5-1 to TRBJ1-2; D gene unclear. CDR3 length: 13 residues. Trimming took 1 base from V and 5 from J, leaving 9 bases between them. Germline assignment: CDR1 SGHRS and CDR2 YFSETQ.